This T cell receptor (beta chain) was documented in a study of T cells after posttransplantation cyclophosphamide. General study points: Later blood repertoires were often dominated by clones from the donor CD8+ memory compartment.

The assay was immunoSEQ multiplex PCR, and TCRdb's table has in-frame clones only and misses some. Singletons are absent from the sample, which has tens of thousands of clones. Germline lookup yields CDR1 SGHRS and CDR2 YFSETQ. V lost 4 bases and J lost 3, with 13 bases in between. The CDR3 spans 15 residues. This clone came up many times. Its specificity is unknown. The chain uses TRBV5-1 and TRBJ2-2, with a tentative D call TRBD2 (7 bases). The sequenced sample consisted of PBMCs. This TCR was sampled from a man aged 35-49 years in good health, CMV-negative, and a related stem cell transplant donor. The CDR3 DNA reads TGCGCCAGCAGCCTCCGGGGGGCGGACACCGGGGAGCTGTTTTTT. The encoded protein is CASSLRGADTGELFF. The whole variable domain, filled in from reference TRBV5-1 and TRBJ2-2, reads KAGVTQTPRYLIKTRGQQVTLSCSPISGHRSVSWYQQTPGQGLQFLFEYFSETQRNKGNFPGRFSGRQFSNSRSEMNVSTLELGDSALYLCASSLRGADTGELFFGEGSRLTVL.